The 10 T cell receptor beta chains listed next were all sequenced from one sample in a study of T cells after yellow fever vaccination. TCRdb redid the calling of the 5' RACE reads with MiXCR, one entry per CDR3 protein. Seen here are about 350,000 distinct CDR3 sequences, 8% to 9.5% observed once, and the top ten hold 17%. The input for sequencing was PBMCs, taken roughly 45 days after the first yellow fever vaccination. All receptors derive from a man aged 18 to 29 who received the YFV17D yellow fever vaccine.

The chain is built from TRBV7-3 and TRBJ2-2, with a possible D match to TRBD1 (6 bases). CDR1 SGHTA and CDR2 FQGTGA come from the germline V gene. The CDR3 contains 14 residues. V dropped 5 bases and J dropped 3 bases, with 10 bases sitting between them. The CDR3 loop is CASSVSGDTGELFF. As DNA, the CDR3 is TGTGCCAGCAGCGTGTCAGGGGACACCGGGGAGCTGTTTTTT.

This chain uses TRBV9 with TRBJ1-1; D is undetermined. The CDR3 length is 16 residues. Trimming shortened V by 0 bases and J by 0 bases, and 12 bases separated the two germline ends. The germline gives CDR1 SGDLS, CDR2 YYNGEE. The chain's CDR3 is CASSVGAGPMNTEAFF. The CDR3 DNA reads TGTGCCAGCAGCGTAGGGGCAGGACCCATGAACACTGAAGCTTTCTTT.

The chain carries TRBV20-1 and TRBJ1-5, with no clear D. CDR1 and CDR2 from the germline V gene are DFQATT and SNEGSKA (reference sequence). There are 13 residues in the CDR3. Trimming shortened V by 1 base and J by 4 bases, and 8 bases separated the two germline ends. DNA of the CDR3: TGCAGTGCTAGAGCTAGTGGGAATCAGCCCCAGCATTTT. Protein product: CSARASGNQPQHF.

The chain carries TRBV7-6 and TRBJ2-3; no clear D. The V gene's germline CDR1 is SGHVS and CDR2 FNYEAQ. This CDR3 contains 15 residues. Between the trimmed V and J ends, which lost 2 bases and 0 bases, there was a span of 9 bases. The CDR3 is CASSLLTGSTDTQYF. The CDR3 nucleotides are TGTGCCAGCAGCTTACTCACGGGCAGCACAGATACGCAGTATTTT.

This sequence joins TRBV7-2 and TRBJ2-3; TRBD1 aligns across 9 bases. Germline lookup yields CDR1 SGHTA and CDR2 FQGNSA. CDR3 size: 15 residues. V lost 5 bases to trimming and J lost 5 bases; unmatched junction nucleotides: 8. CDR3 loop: CASSLVGTGKDTQYF. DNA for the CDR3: TGTGCCAGCAGCCTAGTAGGGACAGGGAAAGATACGCAGTATTTT.

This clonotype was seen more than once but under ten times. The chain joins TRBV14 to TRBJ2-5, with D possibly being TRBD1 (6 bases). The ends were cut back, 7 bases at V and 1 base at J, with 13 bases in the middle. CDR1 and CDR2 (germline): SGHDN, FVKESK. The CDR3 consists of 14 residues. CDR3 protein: CASKQGIGQETQYF. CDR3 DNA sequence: TGTGCCAGCAAACAGGGAATCGGCCAAGAGACCCAGTACTTC.

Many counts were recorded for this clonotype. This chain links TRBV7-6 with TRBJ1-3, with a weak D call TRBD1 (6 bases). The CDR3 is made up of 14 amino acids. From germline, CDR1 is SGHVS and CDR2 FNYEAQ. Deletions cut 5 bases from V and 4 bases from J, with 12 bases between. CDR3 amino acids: CASSLTGNGNTIYF. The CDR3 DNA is TGTGCCAGCAGCCTTACAGGGAACGGAAACACCATATATTTT. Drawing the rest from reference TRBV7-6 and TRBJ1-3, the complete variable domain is GAGVSQSPRYKVTKRGQDVALRCDPISGHVSLYWYRQALGQGPEFLTYFNYEAQQDKSGLPNDRFSAERPEGSISTLTIQRTEQRDSAMYRCASSLTGNGNTIYFGEGSWLTVV.

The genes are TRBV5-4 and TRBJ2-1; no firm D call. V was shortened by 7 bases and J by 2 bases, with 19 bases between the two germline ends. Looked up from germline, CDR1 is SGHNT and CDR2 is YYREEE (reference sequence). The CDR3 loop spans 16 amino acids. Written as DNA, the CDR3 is TGTGCCAGCGCAACAGACCGGTTGTCAACCTACAATGAGCAGTTCTTC. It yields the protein CASATDRLSTYNEQFF.

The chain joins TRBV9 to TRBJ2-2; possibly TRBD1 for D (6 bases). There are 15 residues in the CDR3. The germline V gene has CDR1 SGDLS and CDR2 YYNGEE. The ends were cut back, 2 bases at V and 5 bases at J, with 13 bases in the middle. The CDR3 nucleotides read TGTGCCAGCAGCGTGATTGGGACACCGACCGGGGAGCTGTTTTTT. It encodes CASSVIGTPTGELFF.

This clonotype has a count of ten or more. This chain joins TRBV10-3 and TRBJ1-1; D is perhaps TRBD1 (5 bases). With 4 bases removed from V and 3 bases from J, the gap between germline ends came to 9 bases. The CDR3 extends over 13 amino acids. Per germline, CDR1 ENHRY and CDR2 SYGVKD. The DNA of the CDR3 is TGTGCCATCAGTGGTACAGGAGACACTGAAGCTTTCTTT. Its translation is CAISGTGDTEAFF.